This TCR beta chain was sequenced in a study of PD-1 blockade in mismatch repair-deficient tumors. Study-level results: Tumor-resident clones, often absent from pretreatment blood, expanded after pembrolizumab and then contracted.

All patients were mismatch repair deficient, assessed by either PCR or immunohistochemistry. A few pembrolizumab responders had their TCRs sequenced. Details on this clone: Its antigen is unknown.

Sequencing was performed with immunoSEQ multiplex PCR; in TCRdb, only in-frame clones are kept and a portion is missing. This sample has roughly 110,000 clones, with around three quarters found just once. This CDR3 comprises 17 residues. The V and J ends lost 1 base and 2 bases, in that order; junction bases with no gene match: 10. CDR1 and CDR2 from the germline V gene are GTSNPN and SVGIG (reference sequence). The sequences come from peripheral blood, collected approximately 60 weeks after starting pembrolizumab. This rearrangement joins TRBV30 to TRBJ2-2; 7 bases are a match to TRBD1. The sequence derives from an adult with mismatch repair-deficient cancer. This chain's CDR3 is CAWSESMTGINTGELFF. Written as DNA, the CDR3 is TGTGCCTGGAGTGAGAGCATGACAGGGATAAACACCGGGGAGCTGTTTTTT.